The sequence of this TCR beta chain was determined in a study of cytomegalovirus exposure and HLA in healthy donors (dated by TCRdb to between 2016 and 2019). For the wider study: An earlier analysis of approximately 590 of the donors reported 250 to 300 Gb of sequence data and around 110 million unique TCR beta sequences from 190 million or so T cells. Roughly 320 gigabases of sequencing data and approximately 91 million unique TCR sequences made up an early release that covered fewer than 650 HLA-typed donors. Among the approximately 420 genotyped donors, under 90% belonged to the genetic ancestry cluster associated with self-reported Caucasian donors. The study aimed to test whether signatures of past pathogen exposure could be identified by cataloging public T cell receptors. The study used immunosequencing to profile the T cell repertoires of approximately 630 subjects and linked those repertoires to cytomegalovirus serostatus. Besides the first cohort of approximately 670 subjects, a separate validation cohort made up of 120 different subjects was used. High-throughput TCR immunosequencing, statistical association of individual TCRs with disease status, and machine learning were combined to predict cytomegalovirus infection status. In a later analysis, previously published TCR beta repertoires from more than 500 donors were re-analyzed and high-resolution HLA genotyping was added so that TCR occurrence patterns could be studied. The later analysis used no new phenotypic data to find candidate immune exposures, relying instead on TCR beta sequences and their occurrence across donors. An earlier analysis of some 500 of the donors used high-throughput TCR beta sequencing to judge whether each TCR beta V gene segment behaved as functional or pseudogenic. Donor age, sex, ethnicity and CMV serostatus were compiled alongside the repertoire data. A later genetic analysis used genome-wide SNP genotypes for about 65% of the roughly 700 donors, treating that subset as a discovery cohort. Every repertoire in the discovery cohort had been generated on one and the same sequencing platform. HLA typing included class I and class II loci at four-digit resolution. Typing coverage differed by locus: A, B, C, DRB1 and DQB1 were typed in roughly 620-640 donors, DQA1 in 500 to 550, DPA1 in some 610, and DPB1 in just under 490. Roughly five DR-DQ haplotypes were handled as single units for association and clustering because linkage in the cohort was strong. On average, around 230,000 unique TCR beta nucleotide sequences were sequenced per donor among 398 genotyped donors of the cohort, with roughly 18% of those sequences being non-productive. Study-wide findings and limitations: According to a later analysis, most CMV-associated TCR beta chains appeared to be HLA-restricted, and the HLA associations seemed to be driven largely by CMV exposure. Because the 87-base-pair reads could not distinguish some IMGT-functional V segments, including TRBV6-2 and TRBV6-3, those segments were excluded. According to a later genetic analysis, donors in an Asian-associated ancestry cluster had fewer N-insertions in productive TCRs than the roughly 700-donor mean. Because some donors lacked HLA typing at each locus, the association tests relied only on the typed subset. In a later analysis, the rate of TCR association differed among HLA loci, with DRB1 alleles having the most associated TCRs and HLA-C alleles having the fewest. In this cohort, only TCR beta chains were sequenced, and detectable features were limited by the absence of alpha or paired-chain data. Presence/absence analyses assumed roughly uniform sequencing depth across donors, an assumption that may not hold. The classifier was reported to diagnose cytomegalovirus status with high specificity and sensitivity in both the original cohort and the validation cohort. A total of 150 or so TCR beta chains were listed by the study as associated with cytomegalovirus. In a later genetic analysis, a missense DCLRE1C variant was associated with V-gene and J-gene trimming of TCR beta chains, and the association was replicated in an independent cohort. Because counts were too low, 15 to 20 rarely observed V segments, including chromosome 9 orphons, were excluded from the earlier analysis of 587 of the donors. The authors suggested that the approach could potentially be extended to other disease states and immunological phenotypes. Correlated functional status among segregating V segments might be attributable to linkage disequilibrium, but an unknown experimental factor could not be ruled out. The sequencing pipeline was judged likely to have produced a cluster of highly shared sequence variants as a technical artifact. A further reported finding was that TCR beta sequences accurately predicted the HLA-A and HLA-B alleles for most subjects in the first cohort. Assigning TCR associations to individual alleles was difficult when HLA alleles, especially DR and DQ, strongly co-occurred. Most TCR sequences were seen in very few donors, while some public TCRs were found in many individuals. In vitro tests confirmed that a few of the cytomegalovirus-associated TCR beta chains recognize cytomegalovirus antigens. CMV serostatus was the only immune exposure information available for the cohort. In an earlier analysis of about 600 of the donors, most TCR beta V segments appeared in productive rearrangements about 87% or about 30% of the time, broadly matching IMGT annotations. According to a later analysis, parvovirus B19, influenza, CMV and Epstein-Barr virus appeared linked to several top co-occurrence clusters. In a later analysis, HLA-associated TCR beta chains were found to be more clonally expanded and to have lower generation probabilities than equally common non-associated chains. At a false discovery rate of 0.05, a later analysis linked about 16,000 TCR beta sequences to specific HLA alleles.

On this clone: Its antigen target is currently unknown.

The library was generated by the immunoSEQ multiplex PCR assay. A mixture of 60 forward primers for TCR Vbeta segments and 13 reverse primers for TCR Jbeta segments was used in the multiplex PCR. A multiplex PCR assay on genomic DNA amplified the CDR3 region of rearranged TCR beta genes. The Illumina HiSeq System was used to sequence the amplified TCR beta libraries as 87-base-pair reads. The authors processed their data as follows. A later analysis counted tens of millions of unique TCR beta chains across the 666 repertoires, and some 11 million of these chains were shared by at least two donors. Raw reads were error-corrected and collapsed into unique sequences by a nearest-neighbor algorithm in which closely related sequences were merged to remove PCR and sequencing errors. CDR3 sequences were aligned to IMGT reference sequences to assign V, D and J gene segments. For a sequence to be retained, a match of at least six nucleotides to both a V gene segment and a J gene segment was required. Rearrangements were called productive when the CDR3 lacked stop codons and stayed in frame with V and J; all others were non-productive. Following IMGT convention, CDR3 was defined as the stretch from the second conserved V-encoded cysteine to the conserved J-encoded phenylalanine. In an earlier analysis of some 550 of the donors, sequences lacking an unambiguous match to a single V gene segment were excluded. In an earlier analysis of approximately 500 of the donors, a V segment was called functional when productive rearrangements were above 56.7%, and segregating when the standard deviation between donors exceeded 5%. A statistical classification framework was built for diagnosing cytomegalovirus status from the catalog of TCR beta chain sequences. A later analysis assigned V and J genes by comparing TCR nucleotide sequences with IMGT/GENE-DB human TR gene sequences. In a later analysis, CDR3 sequences and most-parsimonious VDJ recombination scenarios were assigned using the TCRdist pipeline. In a later analysis, each TCR beta chain was defined by its CDR3 amino acid sequence together with its V-gene family, and reads lacking a unique V-gene family were excluded. A later analysis removed several hundred highly shared, low-generation-probability nucleotide sequences to deal with suspected cross-contamination and a sequencing artifact. In a later analysis, a clonal expansion index was calculated for each public chain from normalized within-repertoire ranks of inferred template counts. In a later analysis, generation probabilities were computed with a VDJ recombination model fitted to out-of-frame rearrangements, and the resulting probabilities were checked against IGoR. Hypergeometric tests were used in a later analysis to score TCR-TCR, TCR-HLA and TCR-CMV co-occurrence, with a repertoire-size bias correction applied to the TCR pairs. A later analysis estimated false discovery rates by permuting HLA or CMV assignments 20 times. In a later analysis, co-occurring TCRs were grouped using DBSCAN, and TCRdist sequence similarity was added for clustering within HLA-allele-positive subsets. For co-occurrence clustering, repertoires with fewer than 30,000 or more than 120,000 public chains were excluded, along with about five repertoires with anomalous nucleotide sharing. In TCRdb, the immuneACCESS table is reduced to in-frame sequences with V and J assigned. These tables do not hold every clone; where another copy was compared, an unresolved V gene accounts for under half, and the others remain unexplained. V and J calls and clone size come straight from that table; D and trimming were deduced from the DNA. This sample's table carries around 76,000 clones. The top ten clonotypes cover about 0.83% of the sample.

The cohort comprised several hundred healthy bone marrow donors. At the time of sampling, every cohort member was nominally healthy, though immune exposures that went unrecorded were likely present. The donor was CMV seronegative and was included in the group of under 450 seronegative cohort members. Each donor provided a peripheral blood sample, and peripheral blood mononuclear cells were used for TCR beta sequencing. The Qiagen DNeasy Blood Extraction Kit was used to extract genomic DNA from the blood cell samples. The CDR3 runs 13 amino acids, cysteine and phenylalanine included. Solely the CDR3 DNA is kept, with 39 bases framed from the first base. In the germline V gene, CDR1 corresponds to SNHLY and CDR2 to FYNNEI. V lost 5 bases and J lost 5 bases; the stretch between them is 12 bases long.

The rearrangement combines TRBV2 with TRBJ2-5, and possibly TRBD1, on 5 matching bases. Sequenced sample: PBMCs. The TCR was taken from a boy aged 5-17 years in good health and CMV-seronegative. The nucleotide sequence reads as follows: TGTGCCAGCAGTCCAGCAGGGAAGGAGACCCAGTACTTC. This codes for CASSPAGKETQYF.